Below, 10 T cell receptor beta chains from the same sample are listed, as sequenced in a study of blood T cell repertoires in COVID-19. Clones were read by immunoSEQ multiplex PCR, and TCRdb kept only the in-frame ones, dropping some. The sample shows approximately 260,000 clones, 65% to 80% of them seen only once. Input material: peripheral blood. These receptors were taken from a woman in her thirties or forties with active or convalescent COVID-19.

The J gene is TRBJ1-3, the V gene TRBV7-8; TRBD1 agrees at 7 bases. This CDR3 is built from 14 residues. The trim removed 3 bases at V and 7 bases at J, leaving 6 bases unmatched. Germline V lookup: CDR1 SGHVS, CDR2 FQNEAQ. The CDR3 bases are TGTGCCAGCAGCTTTCTAGGGACAGATAACACCATATATTTT. Its protein is CASSFLGTDNTIYF. Full variable domain (rest looked up from reference TRBV7-8 and TRBJ1-3): GAGVSQSPRYKVAKRGQDVALRCDPISGHVSLFWYQQALGQGPEFLTYFQNEAQLDKSGLPSDRFFAERPEGSVSTLKIQRTQQEDSAVYLCASSFLGTDNTIYFGEGSWLTVV.

J is TRBJ2-4 and V is TRBV5-1, with D perhaps TRBD1 (7 bases). The CDR3 has 14 residues. The germline CDR1 and CDR2 sequences are SGHRS and YFSETQ. The ends were cut back, 4 bases at V and 5 bases at J, with 13 bases in the middle. CDR3 nucleotide sequence: TGCGCCAGCAGCGGAGGGGACAGTGAAAACATTCAGTACTTC. Translation gives CASSGGDSENIQYF.

The chain carries TRBV2 and TRBJ1-2; no firm D call. Germline CDR1 reads SNHLY; CDR2 reads FYNNEI. The germline V and J ends were trimmed by 6 bases and 3 bases, with 5 bases remaining between them. The CDR3 covers 11 residues. The CDR3 loop is CASSPDYGYTF. The CDR3 DNA is TGTGCCAGCAGCCCTGACTATGGCTACACCTTC.

This clone was recorded at least ten times. The chain joins TRBV19 to TRBJ2-2; D call uncertain. The CDR3 has 14 residues. CDR1 and CDR2 (germline): LNHDA, SQIVND (reference sequence). V lost 1 base to trimming and J lost 2 bases, with 5 bases between them. The CDR3 loop reads CASSIASNTGELFF. In DNA form, the CDR3 reads TGTGCCAGTAGTATAGCTAGTAACACCGGGGAGCTGTTTTTT.

The rearrangement links TRBV7-6 to TRBJ2-2; 7 bases align to TRBD1. The length of the CDR3 is 16 residues. J gave up 1 base and V 7 bases, and 9 bases lay outside the gene matches. CDR1 is SGHVS and CDR2 is FNYEAQ in the germline V gene. CDR3 sequence (DNA): TGTGCCAGCACCAGCGACAGGGTGGAGAACACCGGGGAGCTGTTTTTT. Translating it yields CASTSDRVENTGELFF.

The chain carries TRBV2 and TRBJ2-7, with TRBD1 as a possible D gene (6 bases). CDR3 length: 15 residues. V gave up 2 bases and J gave up 2 bases, with 13 bases separating them. Germline V lookup: CDR1 SNHLY, CDR2 FYNNEI. In DNA form, the CDR3 reads TGTGCCAGCAGTGAACCAGACAGGCTCACCTACGAGCAGTACTTC. Translating gives CASSEPDRLTYEQYF.

This clone showed up just once. This rearrangement joins TRBV5-1 to TRBJ2-7; D not certain. The length of the CDR3 is 11 residues. V lost 3 bases to trimming and J lost 2 bases, with 3 bases between them. Germline V CDR1 and CDR2: SGHRS, YFSETQ. This chain's CDR3 is CASSSTYEQYF. The DNA for the CDR3 is TGCGCCAGCAGCTCCACCTACGAGCAGTACTTC. The variable domain in full, with the rest retrieved from reference TRBV5-1 and TRBJ2-7, is KAGVTQTPRYLIKTRGQQVTLSCSPISGHRSVSWYQQTPGQGLQFLFEYFSETQRNKGNFPGRFSGRQFSNSRSEMNVSTLELGDSALYLCASSSTYEQYFGPGTRLTVT.

V gene TRBV24-1 combines with J gene TRBJ2-5; no clear D gene. CDR3 length equals 13 residues. V shed 5 bases and J shed 7 bases, with 13 bases lying between them. CDR1 and CDR2 (germline): KGHDR, SFDVKD. CDR3 nucleotide sequence: TGTGCCACCAGTGCCGCTACTACGGGGACCCAGTACTTC. It yields the protein CATSAATTGTQYF.

The chain has TRBV7-3 and TRBJ1-1; weak D call: TRBD1 (5 bases). With 9 bases removed from V and 0 bases from J, the gap between germline ends came to 11 bases. CDR1 is SGHTA, CDR2 FQGTGA, per germline. The CDR3 length is 13 residues. CDR3 coding DNA: TGTGCCAGTCGCCGACAGCTGAACACTGAAGCTTTCTTT. It translates to CASRRQLNTEAFF. The variable domain in full, with the rest retrieved from reference TRBV7-3 and TRBJ1-1, is GAGVSQTPSNKVTEKGKYVELRCDPISGHTALYWYRQSLGQGPEFLIYFQGTGAADDSGLPNDRFFAVRPEGSVSTLKIQRTERGDSAVYLCASRRQLNTEAFFGQGTRLTVV.

This clone is a singleton in its sample. The chain combines TRBV7-3 with TRBJ2-7; 8 bases line up with TRBD1. Germline V gene sequence: CDR1 SGHTA, CDR2 FQGTGA. The CDR3 runs 13 residues. V shed 4 bases and J 3 bases; nucleotides not matched to a gene: 2. CDR3 residues: CASSWGTGYEQYF. DNA for the CDR3: TGTGCCAGCAGCTGGGGGACAGGCTACGAGCAGTACTTC.